The TCR beta chain under discussion was sequenced for a study of technical replicates of blood from a few donors. Using immunoSEQ multiplex PCR, the repertoire was profiled, and TCRdb retains in-frame clones only, with some absent. The profile covers 70,000 to 85,000 clones, with roughly 97% appearing a single time and approximately 0.18% taken by the ten largest. J gave up 1 base and V 5 bases, and 7 bases lay outside the gene matches. CDR3 size: 15 residues. Germline CDR1 reads MDHEN; CDR2 reads SYDVKM. The rearrangement links TRBV28 to TRBJ1-2; 7 nucleotides align to TRBD1. Sample: T cells isolated from PBMCs. This TCR was sampled from a human donor in good health. CDR3 sequence reads: CASSQGDSYNYGYTF. The CDR3 DNA follows: TGTGCCAGCAGTCAAGGGGACAGTTATAACTATGGCTACACCTTC.